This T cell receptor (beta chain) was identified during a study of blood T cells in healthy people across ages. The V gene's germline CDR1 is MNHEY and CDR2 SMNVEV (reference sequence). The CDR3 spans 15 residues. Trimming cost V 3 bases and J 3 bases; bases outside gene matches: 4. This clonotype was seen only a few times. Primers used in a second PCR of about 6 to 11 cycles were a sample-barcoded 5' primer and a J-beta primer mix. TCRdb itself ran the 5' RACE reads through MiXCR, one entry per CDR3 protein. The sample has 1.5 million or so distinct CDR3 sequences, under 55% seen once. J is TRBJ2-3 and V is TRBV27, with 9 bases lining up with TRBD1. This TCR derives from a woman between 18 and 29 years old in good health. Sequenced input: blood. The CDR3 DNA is TGTGCCAGCAGTTTCCCAGGACAGGGGACAGATACGCAGTATTTT. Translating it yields CASSFPGQGTDTQYF.